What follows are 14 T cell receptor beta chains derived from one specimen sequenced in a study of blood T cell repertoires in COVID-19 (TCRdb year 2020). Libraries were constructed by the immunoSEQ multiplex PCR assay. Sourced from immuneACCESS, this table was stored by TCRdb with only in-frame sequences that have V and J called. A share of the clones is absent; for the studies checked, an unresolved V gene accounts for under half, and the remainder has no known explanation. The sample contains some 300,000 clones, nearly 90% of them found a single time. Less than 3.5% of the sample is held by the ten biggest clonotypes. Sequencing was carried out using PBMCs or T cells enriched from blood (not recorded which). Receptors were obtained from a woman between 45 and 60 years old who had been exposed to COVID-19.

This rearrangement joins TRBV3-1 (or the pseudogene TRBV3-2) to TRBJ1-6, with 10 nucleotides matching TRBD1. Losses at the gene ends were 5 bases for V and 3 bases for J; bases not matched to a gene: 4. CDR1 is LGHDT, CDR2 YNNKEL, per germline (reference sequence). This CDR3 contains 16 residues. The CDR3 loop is CASSSTGGVYNSPLHF. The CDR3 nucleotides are TGTGCCAGCAGCTCGACAGGGGGCGTCTATAATTCACCCCTCCACTTT.

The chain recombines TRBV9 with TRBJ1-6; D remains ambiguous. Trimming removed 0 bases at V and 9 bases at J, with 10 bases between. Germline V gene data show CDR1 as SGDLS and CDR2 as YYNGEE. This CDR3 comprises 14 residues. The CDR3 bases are TGTGCCAGCAGCGTAGCTGAGGTGGGTTCACCCCTCCACTTT. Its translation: CASSVAEVGSPLHF.

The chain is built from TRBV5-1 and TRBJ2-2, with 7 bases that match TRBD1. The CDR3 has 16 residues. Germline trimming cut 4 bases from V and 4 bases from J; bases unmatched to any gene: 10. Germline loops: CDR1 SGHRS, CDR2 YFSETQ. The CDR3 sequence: CASSTDRVHGTGELFF. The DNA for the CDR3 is TGCGCCAGCAGCACCGACAGGGTTCATGGCACCGGGGAGCTGTTTTTT.

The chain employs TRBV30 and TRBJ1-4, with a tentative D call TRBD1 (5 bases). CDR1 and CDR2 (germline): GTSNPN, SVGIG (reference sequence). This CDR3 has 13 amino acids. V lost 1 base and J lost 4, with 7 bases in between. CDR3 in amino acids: CAWSGQINEKLFF. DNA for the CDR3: TGTGCCTGGAGTGGACAGATTAATGAAAAACTGTTTTTT. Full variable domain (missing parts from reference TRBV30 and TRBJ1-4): SQTIHQWPATLVQPVGSPLSLECTVEGTSNPNLYWYRQAAGRGLQLLFYSVGIGQISSEVPQNLSASRPQDRQFILSSKKLLLSDSGFYLCAWSGQINEKLFFGSGTQLSVL.

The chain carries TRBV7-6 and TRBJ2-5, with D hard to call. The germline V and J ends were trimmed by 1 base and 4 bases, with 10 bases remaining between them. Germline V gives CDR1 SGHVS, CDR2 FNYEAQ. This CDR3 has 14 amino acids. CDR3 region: CASSLEAGRETQYF. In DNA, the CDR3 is TGTGCCAGCAGCTTAGAGGCAGGCCGAGAGACCCAGTACTTC. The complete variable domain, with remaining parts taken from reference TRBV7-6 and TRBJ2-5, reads GAGVSQSPRYKVTKRGQDVALRCDPISGHVSLYWYRQALGQGPEFLTYFNYEAQQDKSGLPNDRFSAERPEGSISTLTIQRTEQRDSAMYRCASSLEAGRETQYFGPGTRLLVL.

The CDR3 spells CAWSGGQFHQPQHF. In DNA form, the CDR3 reads TGTGCCTGGAGTGGGGGACAGTTCCATCAGCCCCAGCATTTT. This chain connects TRBV30 to TRBJ1-5; 7 bases line up with TRBD1. CDR3 size: 14 residues. V dropped 1 base and J dropped 5; count of bases not matched to a gene: 5. The germline V gene has CDR1 GTSNPN and CDR2 SVGIG (reference sequence).

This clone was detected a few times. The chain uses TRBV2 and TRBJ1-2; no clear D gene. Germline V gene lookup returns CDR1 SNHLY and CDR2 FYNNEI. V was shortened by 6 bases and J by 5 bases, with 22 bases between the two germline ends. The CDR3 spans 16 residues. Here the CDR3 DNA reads TGTGCCAGCAGCGCAAAGACCCAGATCAGGTTATATGGCTACACCTTC. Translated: CASSAKTQIRLYGYTF.

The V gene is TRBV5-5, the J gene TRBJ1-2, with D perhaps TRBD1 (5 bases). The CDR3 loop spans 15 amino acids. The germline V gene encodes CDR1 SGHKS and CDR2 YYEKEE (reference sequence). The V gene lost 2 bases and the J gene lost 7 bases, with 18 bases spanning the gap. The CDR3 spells CASSLIVTRDAGYTF. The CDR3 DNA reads TGTGCCAGCAGCTTAATTGTTACCAGGGATGCTGGCTACACCTTC.

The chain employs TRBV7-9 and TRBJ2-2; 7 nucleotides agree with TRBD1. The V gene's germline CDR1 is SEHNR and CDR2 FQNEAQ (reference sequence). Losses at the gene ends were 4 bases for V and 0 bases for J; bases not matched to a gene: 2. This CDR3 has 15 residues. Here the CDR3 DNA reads TGTGCCAGCAGCTGGACAGGAACGAACACCGGGGAGCTGTTTTTT. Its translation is CASSWTGTNTGELFF. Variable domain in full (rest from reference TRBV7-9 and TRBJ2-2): DTGVSQNPRHKITKRGQNVTFRCDPISEHNRLYWYRQTLGQGPEFLTYFQNEAQLEKSRLLSDRFSAERPKGSFSTLEIQRTEQGDSAMYLCASSWTGTNTGELFFGEGSRLTVL.

The CDR3 DNA follows: TGTGCCAGCAGCTTAGACGATAGCGGGGGCCTCACAGATACGCAGTATTTT. Its translation is CASSLDDSGGLTDTQYF. V gene TRBV7-2 combines with J gene TRBJ2-3, with TRBD2 identical over 9 bases. The CDR3 has 17 amino acids. CDR1 SGHTA and CDR2 FQGNSA come from the germline V gene. V shed 1 base, J shed 2 bases, and the junction held 7 bases outside the gene matches.

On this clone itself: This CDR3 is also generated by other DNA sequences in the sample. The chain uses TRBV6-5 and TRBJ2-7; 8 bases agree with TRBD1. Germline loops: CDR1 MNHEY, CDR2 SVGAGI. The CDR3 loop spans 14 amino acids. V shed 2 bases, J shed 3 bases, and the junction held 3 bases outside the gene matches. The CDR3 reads CASSYGQGIYEQYF. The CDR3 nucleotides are TGTGCCAGCAGTTACGGACAGGGCATCTACGAGCAGTACTTC.

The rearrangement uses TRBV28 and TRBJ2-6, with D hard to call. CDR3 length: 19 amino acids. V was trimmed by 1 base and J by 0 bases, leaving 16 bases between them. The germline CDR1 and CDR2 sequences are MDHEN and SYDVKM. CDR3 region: CASSLFWPTRSSGANVLTF. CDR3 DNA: TGTGCCAGCAGTTTATTTTGGCCGACACGTAGCTCTGGGGCCAACGTCCTGACTTTC.

The CDR3 spells CASSYGITGELFF. The CDR3 DNA reads as TGTGCCAGCAGTTACGGCATCACCGGGGAGCTGTTTTTT. V gene TRBV6-5 combines with J gene TRBJ2-2; no definite D call. The germline gives CDR1 MNHEY, CDR2 SVGAGI. CDR3 size: 13 residues. V was cut by 2 bases and J by 4 bases, with 5 bases left in between.

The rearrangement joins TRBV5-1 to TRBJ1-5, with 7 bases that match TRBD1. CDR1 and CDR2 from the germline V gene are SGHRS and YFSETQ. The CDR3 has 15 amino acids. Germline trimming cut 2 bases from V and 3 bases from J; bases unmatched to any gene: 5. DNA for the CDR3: TGCGCCAGCAGCTTACTAGGGACAGACAATCAGCCCCAGCATTTT. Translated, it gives CASSLLGTDNQPQHF.